These 31 T cell receptor beta chains were all obtained from the same sample, sequenced in a study of blood T cell repertoires in COVID-19. The data were produced by immunoSEQ multiplex PCR, yet TCRdb's version contains in-frame clones alone and is incomplete. The sample yields about 48,000 clones, approximately 89% seen once. Sequencing was done on a sample of peripheral blood. The receptor set was obtained from a woman at least 80 years old with acute or convalescent COVID-19.

This chain joins TRBV7-7 and TRBJ2-5; D is uncertain. The V end lost 0 bases, the J end lost 5 bases, and 13 bases lay between the germline ends. Germline loops: CDR1 SSHAT, CDR2 FNYEAQ (reference sequence). There are 15 residues in the CDR3. CDR3 amino acids: CASSLAASPRETQYF. Written as DNA, the CDR3 is TGTGCCAGCAGCTTAGCAGCATCCCCCCGGGAGACCCAGTACTTC.

The rearrangement links TRBV25-1 to TRBJ2-7; D perhaps matches TRBD2 (7 bases). The V gene's germline CDR1 is MGHDK and CDR2 SYGVNS. This CDR3 contains 12 residues. Trimming took 8 bases from V and 5 from J, leaving 13 bases between them. The CDR3 DNA sequence: TGTGCCAGCCGGGGGGACAAGGACGAGCAGTACTTC. Protein sequence: CASRGDKDEQYF.

The chain carries TRBV5-1 and TRBJ1-3; D is ambiguous. Germline CDR1 reads SGHRS; CDR2 reads YFSETQ. The CDR3 is 15 residues long. Trimming removed 4 bases from V and 7 bases from J, with 18 bases in between. CDR3 in DNA: TGCGCCAGCAGCCCCGGAGGTGGGAGGTCTAACACCATATATTTT. This translates into CASSPGGGRSNTIYF. Full variable domain (missing parts from reference TRBV5-1 and TRBJ1-3): KAGVTQTPRYLIKTRGQQVTLSCSPISGHRSVSWYQQTPGQGLQFLFEYFSETQRNKGNFPGRFSGRQFSNSRSEMNVSTLELGDSALYLCASSPGGGRSNTIYFGEGSWLTVV.

The J gene is TRBJ2-1, the V gene TRBV2, with TRBD2 matching over 7 bases. The V gene end was trimmed by 6 bases and the J gene end by 4 bases; junction bases not matched to a gene: 6. This CDR3 is 14 amino acids long. Germline CDR1 SNHLY, CDR2 FYNNEI. CDR3 amino acids: CASSGLAVYNEQFF. The DNA of the CDR3 is TGTGCCAGCAGCGGCCTAGCGGTATACAATGAGCAGTTCTTC.

V gene TRBV5-1 combines with J gene TRBJ2-1, with TRBD2 as a possible D gene (5 bases). Trimming left V 3 bases short and J 4 bases short, with 11 bases between. This CDR3 spans 14 amino acids. Germline-derived CDR1 and CDR2 are SGHRS and YFSETQ. The CDR3 loop is CASSSPGMYNEQFF. The CDR3 region has the DNA TGCGCCAGCAGCTCCCCCGGGATGTACAATGAGCAGTTCTTC.

This clone was seen a handful of times. The chain has TRBV4-1 and TRBJ2-3, with 8 nucleotides matching TRBD1. This CDR3 is 13 amino acids long. CDR1 is MGHRA and CDR2 is YSYEKL in the germline V gene. V shed 2 bases and J 8 bases; nucleotides not matched to a gene: 3. For the CDR3, the DNA is TGCGCCAGCAGCCAACCCGACAGGGGTACGCAGTATTTT. Translation: CASSQPDRGTQYF.

CDR3 region: CASSKGETNEKLFF. The CDR3 nucleotides are TGTGCCAGCAGTAAGGGGGAGACTAATGAAAAACTGTTTTTT. V gene TRBV6-5 combines with J gene TRBJ1-4, with a weak D call TRBD1 (6 bases). The germline gives CDR1 MNHEY, CDR2 SVGAGI. The V end lost 5 bases, the J end lost 2 bases, and 9 bases lay between the germline ends. The CDR3 extends over 14 amino acids.

The rearrangement uses TRBV3-1 (or the pseudogene TRBV3-2) and TRBJ2-1, with a tentative D call TRBD1 (6 bases). Germline CDR1 LGHDT, CDR2 YNNKEL (reference sequence). The V end was cut by 4 bases, the J end by 4 bases, with 8 bases between. The CDR3 has 13 residues. The CDR3 reads CASSLDRYNEQFF. The CDR3 coding sequence is TGTGCCAGCAGCCTCGACAGGTACAATGAGCAGTTCTTC.

The rearrangement uses TRBV14 and TRBJ2-1; D call uncertain. Trimming left V 3 bases short and J 4 bases short, with 7 bases between. The CDR3 runs 13 residues. Looked up from germline, CDR1 is SGHDN and CDR2 is FVKESK. CDR3 sequence: CASSQFQYNEQFF. The CDR3 DNA sequence: TGTGCCAGCAGCCAGTTTCAGTACAATGAGCAGTTCTTC.

J is TRBJ1-2 and V is TRBV2; D may be TRBD1 (5 bases). V lost 8 bases, J lost 6 bases, and 19 bases lay in between. Per germline, CDR1 SNHLY and CDR2 FYNNEI. CDR3 size: 14 residues. CDR3 loop: CASVPGLLNDGYTF. The CDR3 region has the DNA TGTGCCAGCGTTCCGGGACTACTAAACGATGGCTACACCTTC.

The CDR3 coding sequence is TGCAGCGGCGGACTACAAAACATTCAGTACTTC. Protein: CSGGLQNIQYF. This chain joins TRBV29-1 and TRBJ2-4, with D possibly being TRBD2 (6 bases). V shed 7 bases and J shed 5 bases, with 9 bases lying between them. From germline, CDR1 is SQVTM and CDR2 ANQGSEA. The CDR3 spans 11 residues. The variable domain in full, with the rest retrieved from reference TRBV29-1 and TRBJ2-4, is SAVISQKPSRDICQRGTSLTIQCQVDSQVTMMFWYRQQPGQSLTLIATANQGSEATYESGFVIDKFPISRPNLTFSTLTVSNMSPEDSSIYLCSGGLQNIQYFGAGTRLSVL.

The chain links TRBV2 to TRBJ2-6; D is perhaps TRBD1 (5 bases). V gave up 9 bases and J gave up 2 bases, with 14 bases separating them. In germline, CDR1 is SNHLY, CDR2 FYNNEI. The CDR3 has 15 amino acids. CDR3 coding DNA: TGTGCCAGTCATGAGGAAGGGGCTGGGGCCAACGTCCTGACTTTC. It encodes CASHEEGAGANVLTF.

CDR3 sequence (DNA): TGTGCCAGTAGTATAAGACTAGAACGGGGGTTTGGCACAGATACGCAGTATTTT. Translation: CASSIRLERGFGTDTQYF. This rearrangement joins TRBV19 to TRBJ2-3, with D tentatively TRBD2 (6 bases). V dropped 2 bases and J dropped 1 base, with 19 bases sitting between them. Per germline, CDR1 LNHDA and CDR2 SQIVND (reference sequence). The CDR3 consists of 18 residues.

This chain links TRBV25-1 with TRBJ2-4; no definite D call. The CDR3 consists of 15 residues. Germline V gene data show CDR1 as MGHDK and CDR2 as SYGVNS. V lost 3 bases and J 0 bases, leaving 9 bases between the germline ends. The CDR3 region is CASSDLQLAKNIQYF. The CDR3 DNA follows: TGTGCCAGCAGTGACCTACAGCTAGCCAAAAACATTCAGTACTTC.

The chain has TRBV19 and TRBJ2-3, with 8 positions matching TRBD1. Trimming at V came to 7 bases and at J to 1 base, leaving 4 bases not matched to a gene. CDR1 is LNHDA, CDR2 SQIVND, per germline (reference sequence). The CDR3 runs 14 residues. CDR3: CASIDRGRTDTQYF. Here the CDR3 DNA reads TGTGCCAGTATTGACAGGGGTCGCACAGATACGCAGTATTTT.

A few counts support this clone. The V call is TRBV5-1, the J call TRBJ2-5; 8 bases align to TRBD1. The CDR3 extends over 18 amino acids. CDR1 is SGHRS, CDR2 YFSETQ, per germline. J was trimmed by 2 bases and V by 0 bases; bases with no gene match: 12. This CDR3 reads CASSLGVAAGGLQETQYF. In nucleotides, the CDR3 is TGCGCCAGCAGCTTGGGGGTGGCGGCAGGGGGCCTACAAGAGACCCAGTACTTC.

This clone has a handful of counts. The chain recombines TRBV18 with TRBJ2-5, with 8 bases aligning to TRBD2. The CDR3 spans 14 residues. Germline CDR1 is KGHSH and CDR2 is LQKENI. Trimming took 0 bases from V and 5 from J; bases not matched to a gene: 2. The CDR3 sequence is CASSPPAGVETQYF. CDR3 sequence (DNA): TGTGCCAGCTCACCACCAGCGGGGGTCGAGACCCAGTACTTC.

The genes are TRBV19 and TRBJ1-5, with 9 bases identical to TRBD1. Per the germline V gene, CDR1 is LNHDA and CDR2 is SQIVND (reference sequence). The CDR3 extends over 16 amino acids. V trimming: 3 bases; J trimming: 6 bases; junction bases outside the gene matches: 9. The CDR3 loop is CASSIRNRGLGQPQHF. The CDR3 nucleotides read TGTGCCAGTAGTATTCGGAACAGGGGGCTAGGTCAGCCCCAGCATTTT.

The chain joins TRBV6-5 to TRBJ1-1, with 7 bases aligning to TRBD1. V shed 5 bases and J 1 base; nucleotides not matched to a gene: 4. Germline V gene sequence: CDR1 MNHEY, CDR2 SVGAGI. CDR3 length equals 14 residues. This chain's CDR3 is CASSLQGRNTEAFF. CDR3 bases: TGTGCCAGCAGTCTACAGGGGAGGAACACTGAAGCTTTCTTT.

This clone was observed once. The chain joins TRBV20-1 to TRBJ2-1, with 12 bases that match TRBD2. The CDR3 extends over 15 amino acids. V gave up 3 bases and J gave up 8 bases; unmatched junction bases: 8. Germline V gene lookup returns CDR1 DFQATT and CDR2 SNEGSKA (reference sequence). The CDR3 region is CSASSGLAGKHEQFF. The CDR3 DNA follows: TGCAGTGCTAGTAGTGGACTAGCGGGGAAGCATGAGCAGTTCTTC.

The gene calls are TRBV3-1 (or the pseudogene TRBV3-2) and TRBJ2-2; TRBD1 agrees at 7 bases. The germline V gene has CDR1 LGHDT and CDR2 YNNKEL (reference sequence). V dropped 0 bases and J dropped 5; count of bases not matched to a gene: 6. The CDR3 runs 16 residues. The CDR3 spells CASSQEEGRGTGELFF. Here the CDR3 DNA reads TGTGCCAGCAGCCAAGAAGAGGGCAGGGGGACCGGGGAGCTGTTTTTT.

J is TRBJ2-5 and V is TRBV10-2; D remains unclear. Germline V gene sequence: CDR1 WSHSY, CDR2 SAAADI. V was pared by 8 bases and J by 2 bases, with 12 bases between. The CDR3 spans 13 residues. The CDR3 DNA reads as TGCGCCAGCGGCCAGACGGAGCAAGAGACCCAGTACTTC. It translates to CASGQTEQETQYF.

V usage is TRBV6-1 and J usage is TRBJ1-2; D is perhaps TRBD1 (5 bases). The CDR3 spans 15 residues. V was trimmed by 2 bases and J by 2 bases, leaving 12 bases between them. Germline CDR1 and CDR2: MNHNS and SASEGT. The CDR3 sequence: CASSERGVRNYGYTF. CDR3 coding DNA: TGTGCCAGCAGTGAAAGGGGCGTCCGGAACTATGGCTACACCTTC.

J is TRBJ2-7 and V is TRBV12-3 or TRBV12-4, with D uncertain. This CDR3 comprises 11 residues. The germline V and J ends were trimmed by 4 bases and 1 base, with 2 bases remaining between them. The CDR3 nucleotides read TGTGCCAGCAGTTCGTCCTACGAGCAGTACGTC. It is translated as CASSSSYEQYV.

The rearrangement joins TRBV28 to TRBJ1-3; the match to TRBD1 covers 8 bases. With V trimmed by 2 bases and J by 8 bases, 8 bases remained unmatched. CDR3 size: 15 residues. From germline, CDR1 is MDHEN and CDR2 SYDVKM. The CDR3 bases are TGTGCCAGCAGTTTACCAGGGGGCGCGGGGGACACCATATATTTT. Translated, it gives CASSLPGGAGDTIYF.

The V call is TRBV10-1, the J call TRBJ2-1; TRBD2 matches at 14 bases. CDR3 length: 18 amino acids. V gave up 3 bases and J gave up 4 bases; unmatched junction bases: 8. Germline CDR1 reads WNHNN; CDR2 reads SYGVQD (reference sequence). CDR3 residues: CASSDTYGLAGGYNEQFF. The DNA of the CDR3 is TGCGCCAGCAGTGACACCTACGGACTAGCGGGGGGTTACAATGAGCAGTTCTTC.

The gene calls are TRBV10-1 and TRBJ2-5, with 10 bases lining up with TRBD2. Trimming removed 2 bases from V and 0 bases from J; junction bases left unmatched: 6. Germline V gene sequence: CDR1 WNHNN, CDR2 SYGVQD (reference sequence). The CDR3 length is 17 residues. The CDR3 DNA sequence: TGCGCCAGCAGTGAGGTGGCTAGCGGGGGCCACCAAGAGACCCAGTACTTC. Protein sequence: CASSEVASGGHQETQYF.

The CDR3 sequence: CASSLPGLEDETQYF. CDR3 bases: TGTGCCAGCAGCCTCCCCGGGCTGGAGGACGAGACCCAGTACTTC. The chain joins TRBV3-1 (or the pseudogene TRBV3-2) to TRBJ2-5; a weak D match, TRBD2 (5 bases). Germline lookup yields CDR1 LGHDT and CDR2 YNNKEL (reference sequence). Trimming left V 4 bases short and J 5 bases short, with 17 bases between. The CDR3 length is 15 residues.

V is TRBV15 and J is TRBJ2-7, with 11 bases fitting TRBD2. Trimming removed 5 bases from V and 2 bases from J; junction bases left unmatched: 2. The V gene's germline CDR1 is LNHNV and CDR2 YYDKDF (reference sequence). The CDR3 consists of 14 residues. The CDR3 coding sequence is TGTGCCACCAGCGGACTAGCGGGCCCCTACGAGCAGTACTTC. The encoded protein is CATSGLAGPYEQYF.

The chain employs TRBV5-4 and TRBJ2-3, with TRBD2 matching 9 bases. The CDR3 has 14 amino acids. Trimming took 1 base from V and 3 from J; bases not matched to a gene: 0. Germline V gives CDR1 SGHNT, CDR2 YYREEE (reference sequence). Here the CDR3 reads CASSLTSGTDTQYF. Written as DNA, the CDR3 is TGTGCCAGCAGCTTGACTAGCGGGACAGATACGCAGTATTTT.

This chain links TRBV5-1 with TRBJ2-4; D is perhaps TRBD1 (5 bases). Per the germline V gene, CDR1 is SGHRS and CDR2 is YFSETQ. V was shortened by 8 bases and J by 0 bases, with 12 bases between the two germline ends. The CDR3 loop spans 14 amino acids. CDR3 sequence reads: CASKSTAAKNIQYF. The CDR3 nucleotides read TGCGCCAGTAAGTCGACAGCAGCCAAAAACATTCAGTACTTC. Looking up the rest from reference TRBV5-1 and TRBJ2-4 gives the full variable domain: KAGVTQTPRYLIKTRGQQVTLSCSPISGHRSVSWYQQTPGQGLQFLFEYFSETQRNKGNFPGRFSGRQFSNSRSEMNVSTLELGDSALYLCASKSTAAKNIQYFGAGTRLSVL.